Below, one TCR beta chain is given with its context. These data are taken from a study of blood T cell repertoires in COVID-19. Study overall: Samples representing acute and convalescent COVID-19 were sourced from the United States, Italy and Spain. T cells, B-cell-depleted T cells, or PBMCs provided the cDNA or gDNA that served as material.

Original processing methods: Amplification from reference gene primers served as the basis for estimated nucleated cell counts. Here immunoSEQ multiplex PCR was the method, and the copy in TCRdb shows in-frame clones only, minus some. D and trimming were read from the DNA, whereas the V and J calls and clone size are those reported in that table. The sample shows about 50,000 clones, approximately 84% of them seen only once. This CDR3 is built from 14 residues. V gave up 1 base and J gave up 8 bases; unmatched junction bases: 5. Germline V gives CDR1 SGHRS, CDR2 YFSETQ. This TCR was sampled from a human donor with active COVID-19. The donor label of this sample is uncertain. The V gene is TRBV5-1, the J gene TRBJ2-1, with 8 bases identical to TRBD2. The sequenced material came from peripheral blood. The CDR3 DNA is TGCGCCAGCAGCTTGATCGGGGGGGCATATGAGCAGTTCTTC. Residues: CASSLIGGAYEQFF. The full variable domain, rest sourced from reference TRBV5-1 and TRBJ2-1, is KAGVTQTPRYLIKTRGQQVTLSCSPISGHRSVSWYQQTPGQGLQFLFEYFSETQRNKGNFPGRFSGRQFSNSRSEMNVSTLELGDSALYLCASSLIGGAYEQFFGPGTRLTVL.